This is a list of T cell receptor beta chains from one sample in a study of blood T cell repertoires in COVID-19. Measured with immunoSEQ multiplex PCR; TCRdb has only the in-frame clones, and not every one. The table lists 80,000 or so clones, 91% of them singletons. Source material: peripheral blood. The source is a woman between 50 and 59 years old in a cohort sampled during active COVID-19. Each CDR3 is given with its conserved first and last residue. A D gene is named only where the DNA matches it firmly. The listing skips clone size in some rows; elsewhere it reads once, few, many or a size class.

J gene: TRBJ1-6; D gene: .; V gene: TRBV27; clone size: .; CDR3 protein: CASSFLADSPLHF; CDR3 DNA: TGTGCCAGCAGTTTCCTGGCTGATTCACCCCTCCACTTT
J gene: TRBJ1-2; D gene: .; V gene: TRBV10-2; clone size: .; CDR3 protein: CASSVSELNYGYTF; CDR3 DNA: TGCGCCAGCAGTGTGTCAGAACTTAACTATGGCTACACCTTC
J gene: TRBJ2-2; D gene: TRBD2; V gene: TRBV11-2; clone size: .; CDR3 protein: CASSLALAGGLELFF; CDR3 DNA: TGTGCCAGCAGCTTAGCGCTAGCGGGGGGGCTGGAGCTGTTTTTT
J gene: TRBJ1-6; D gene: .; V gene: TRBV19; clone size: few; CDR3 protein: CASSIGRGIGSPLHF; CDR3 DNA: TGTGCCAGTAGTATAGGTCGCGGCATTGGTTCACCCCTCCACTTT
J gene: TRBJ1-1; D gene: TRBD1; V gene: TRBV18; clone size: .; CDR3 protein: CASSGTGQGGTEAFF; CDR3 DNA: TGTGCCAGCTCGGGTACCGGACAGGGGGGCACTGAAGCTTTCTTT
J gene: TRBJ1-4; D gene: .; V gene: TRBV10-3; clone size: .; CDR3 protein: CAISESGFHRADEKLFF; CDR3 DNA: TGTGCCATCAGTGAGTCGGGTTTTCACAGGGCGGACGAAAAACTGTTTTTT
J gene: TRBJ2-1; D gene: .; V gene: TRBV7-9; clone size: .; CDR3 protein: CASSLEAAQFF; CDR3 DNA: TGTGCCAGCAGCTTAGAAGCGGCGCAGTTCTTC
J gene: TRBJ1-5; D gene: .; V gene: TRBV12-3/TRBV12-4; clone size: .; CDR3 protein: CASSPNQPQHF; CDR3 DNA: TGTGCCAGCAGTCCTAATCAGCCCCAGCATTTT
J gene: TRBJ2-7; D gene: TRBD2; V gene: TRBV5-6; clone size: .; CDR3 protein: CASSWGGLTTYEQYF; CDR3 DNA: TGTGCCAGCAGCTGGGGGGGACTTACCACCTACGAGCAGTACTTC
J gene: TRBJ1-2; D gene: .; V gene: TRBV12-3/TRBV12-4; clone size: .; CDR3 protein: CASRAGGGYGYTF; CDR3 DNA: TGTGCCAGTAGAGCTGGGGGCGGATATGGCTACACCTTC
J gene: TRBJ2-1; D gene: TRBD1; V gene: TRBV14; clone size: few; CDR3 protein: CASSQLPGQGLNEQFF; CDR3 DNA: TGTGCCAGCAGCCAACTCCCGGGACAGGGACTCAATGAGCAGTTCTTC
J gene: TRBJ2-7; D gene: TRBD2; V gene: TRBV27; clone size: .; CDR3 protein: CASSLATSGGYEQYF; CDR3 DNA: TGTGCCAGCAGTTTAGCCACTAGCGGGGGCTACGAGCAGTACTTC
J gene: TRBJ2-7; D gene: TRBD2; V gene: TRBV20-1; clone size: .; CDR3 protein: CSASSGGPTYEQYF; CDR3 DNA: TGCAGTGCTAGTAGCGGGGGCCCAACTTACGAGCAGTACTTC
J gene: TRBJ2-5; D gene: .; V gene: TRBV14; clone size: .; CDR3 protein: CASSQGLYHQETQYF; CDR3 DNA: TGTGCCAGCAGCCAAGGACTATACCACCAAGAGACCCAGTACTTC
J gene: TRBJ1-4; D gene: .; V gene: TRBV12-3/TRBV12-4; clone size: .; CDR3 protein: CASSSVLAEKLFF; CDR3 DNA: TGTGCCAGCAGTTCAGTCCTGGCTGAAAAACTGTTTTTT
J gene: TRBJ2-1; D gene: TRBD2; V gene: TRBV4-2; clone size: .; CDR3 protein: CASSQDSLAGGYEQFF; CDR3 DNA: TGTGCCAGCAGCCAAGATTCCCTAGCGGGGGGTTATGAGCAGTTCTTC
J gene: TRBJ2-3; D gene: TRBD2; V gene: TRBV3-1/TRBV3-2; clone size: .; CDR3 protein: CASSSTSGSTDTQYF; CDR3 DNA: TGTGCCAGCAGCTCCACTAGCGGTAGCACAGATACGCAGTATTTT
J gene: TRBJ2-3; D gene: TRBD2; V gene: TRBV2; clone size: .; CDR3 protein: CASSGRAGDPTDTQYF; CDR3 DNA: TGTGCCAGCAGTGGAAGAGCGGGGGACCCAACAGATACGCAGTATTTT
J gene: TRBJ2-3; D gene: TRBD2; V gene: TRBV9; clone size: once; CDR3 protein: CASSVGQAGGSWDTQYF; CDR3 DNA: TGTGCCAGCAGCGTAGGGCAAGCGGGAGGATCTTGGGATACGCAGTATTTT
J gene: TRBJ2-7; D gene: TRBD1; V gene: TRBV9; clone size: .; CDR3 protein: CASGAGTGFNEQYF; CDR3 DNA: TGTGCCAGCGGTGCCGGGACAGGGTTTAACGAGCAGTACTTC
J gene: TRBJ2-3; D gene: .; V gene: TRBV11-3; clone size: .; CDR3 protein: CASSLPGTDTQYF; CDR3 DNA: TGTGCCAGCAGCTTACCGGGAACGGATACGCAGTATTTT
J gene: TRBJ2-5; D gene: .; V gene: TRBV5-1; clone size: .; CDR3 protein: CASSLGTQSLQETQYF; CDR3 DNA: TGCGCCAGCAGCTTGGGGACACAAAGCCTTCAAGAGACCCAGTACTTC
J gene: TRBJ2-7; D gene: .; V gene: TRBV20-1; clone size: .; CDR3 protein: CSASKATVKTYEQYF; CDR3 DNA: TGCAGTGCTAGTAAGGCTACAGTGAAGACCTACGAGCAGTACTTC
J gene: TRBJ1-2; D gene: .; V gene: TRBV19; clone size: .; CDR3 protein: CASSIDGGYYGYTF; CDR3 DNA: TGTGCCAGTAGTATCGACGGCGGCTACTATGGCTACACCTTC
J gene: TRBJ1-2; D gene: TRBD1; V gene: TRBV6-6; clone size: once; CDR3 protein: CASSPNLWTGGSINYGYTF; CDR3 DNA: TGTGCCAGCAGTCCTAATTTGTGGACAGGGGGGAGTATAAACTATGGCTACACCTTC
J gene: TRBJ2-5; D gene: .; V gene: TRBV9; clone size: .; CDR3 protein: CASSPRQSGTQYF; CDR3 DNA: TGTGCCAGCAGCCCGCGACAGTCCGGGACCCAGTACTTC
J gene: TRBJ2-1; D gene: .; V gene: TRBV25-1; clone size: .; CDR3 protein: CASSEFGLPNEQFF; CDR3 DNA: TGTGCCAGCAGTGAATTTGGCCTCCCCAATGAGCAGTTCTTC
J gene: TRBJ2-5; D gene: .; V gene: TRBV7-8; clone size: .; CDR3 protein: CASSSTIQETQYF; CDR3 DNA: TGTGCCAGCAGCTCGACAATCCAAGAGACCCAGTACTTC
J gene: TRBJ2-5; D gene: .; V gene: TRBV10-3; clone size: .; CDR3 protein: CAISESRETQYF; CDR3 DNA: TGTGCCATCAGTGAGTCGAGGGAGACCCAGTACTTC
J gene: TRBJ1-3; D gene: .; V gene: TRBV7-6; clone size: .; CDR3 protein: CASSLGRAGENTIYF; CDR3 DNA: TGTGCCAGCAGCTTAGGCAGGGCTGGTGAAAACACCATATATTTT
J gene: TRBJ2-3; D gene: TRBD2; V gene: TRBV5-1; clone size: .; CDR3 protein: CASRRLAGEVDTQYF; CDR3 DNA: TGCGCCAGCAGGCGACTAGCGGGAGAAGTTGATACGCAGTATTTT
J gene: TRBJ1-1; D gene: .; V gene: TRBV2; clone size: once; CDR3 protein: CASTGLGGNTEAFF; CDR3 DNA: TGTGCCAGCACGGGGTTAGGAGGGAACACTGAAGCTTTCTTT
J gene: TRBJ2-5; D gene: .; V gene: TRBV7-3; clone size: .; CDR3 protein: CASSLTSGNPETQYF; CDR3 DNA: TGTGCCAGCAGCTTAACGTCAGGGAACCCAGAGACCCAGTACTTC
J gene: TRBJ2-2; D gene: TRBD2; V gene: TRBV7-8; clone size: .; CDR3 protein: CASSLAGTKRTGELFF; CDR3 DNA: TGTGCCAGCAGCTTAGCAGGGACTAAACGAACCGGGGAGCTGTTTTTT
J gene: TRBJ1-1; D gene: .; V gene: TRBV25-1; clone size: once; CDR3 protein: CASSRGAQAFF; CDR3 DNA: TGTGCCAGCAGTCGTGGGGCCCAAGCTTTCTTT
J gene: TRBJ2-1; D gene: .; V gene: TRBV27; clone size: .; CDR3 protein: CASSPRPGNNEQFF; CDR3 DNA: TGTGCCAGCAGTCCTAGACCGGGAAACAATGAGCAGTTCTTC
J gene: TRBJ1-1; D gene: .; V gene: TRBV5-1; clone size: .; CDR3 protein: CASSPRGDTEAFF; CDR3 DNA: TGCGCCAGCAGCCCCAGGGGTGACACTGAAGCTTTCTTT
J gene: TRBJ2-3; D gene: TRBD1; V gene: TRBV11-2; clone size: few; CDR3 protein: CASSLDLRGRSTDTQYF; CDR3 DNA: TGTGCCAGCAGCTTAGATCTGAGGGGGCGGTCCACAGATACGCAGTATTTT
J gene: TRBJ1-5; D gene: .; V gene: TRBV2; clone size: .; CDR3 protein: CASSPTGLDQPQHF; CDR3 DNA: TGTGCCAGCAGTCCAACAGGGCTAGACCAGCCCCAGCATTTT
J gene: TRBJ2-5; D gene: TRBD2; V gene: TRBV3-1/TRBV3-2; clone size: .; CDR3 protein: CASSQASGGFQETQYF; CDR3 DNA: TGTGCCAGCAGCCAAGCAAGCGGGGGGTTCCAAGAGACCCAGTACTTC
J gene: TRBJ1-4; D gene: .; V gene: TRBV7-9; clone size: once; CDR3 protein: CASSLSVNEKLFF; CDR3 DNA: TGTGCCAGCAGCTTATCGGTGAATGAAAAACTGTTTTTT
J gene: TRBJ1-6; D gene: .; V gene: TRBV2; clone size: .; CDR3 protein: CASSVGINNSPLHF; CDR3 DNA: TGTGCCAGCAGTGTGGGCATAAATAATTCACCCCTCCACTTT
J gene: TRBJ2-1; D gene: TRBD2; V gene: TRBV28; clone size: .; CDR3 protein: CASSPGLAGRNEQFF; CDR3 DNA: TGTGCCAGCAGTCCCGGACTAGCGGGACGCAATGAGCAGTTCTTC
J gene: TRBJ2-2; D gene: TRBD2; V gene: TRBV5-1; clone size: .; CDR3 protein: CASSPIAGGATGELFF; CDR3 DNA: TGCGCCAGCAGCCCTATAGCGGGGGGTGCCACCGGGGAGCTGTTTTTT
J gene: TRBJ2-1; D gene: TRBD1; V gene: TRBV7-9; clone size: once; CDR3 protein: CASSLSRGQGLGQFF; CDR3 DNA: TGTGCCAGCAGCTTAAGCAGGGGACAGGGGCTAGGGCAGTTCTTC
J gene: TRBJ2-1; D gene: .; V gene: TRBV3-1/TRBV3-2; clone size: .; CDR3 protein: CASSDGGNEQFF; CDR3 DNA: TGTGCCAGCAGCGATGGGGGGAATGAGCAGTTCTTC
J gene: TRBJ2-3; D gene: .; V gene: TRBV7-9; clone size: once; CDR3 protein: CASSSSRDTQYF; CDR3 DNA: TGTGCCAGCAGCTCGAGTAGAGATACGCAGTATTTT
J gene: TRBJ1-1; D gene: TRBD1; V gene: TRBV9; clone size: .; CDR3 protein: CASSARPGQEEAFF; CDR3 DNA: TGTGCCAGCAGCGCGCGGCCGGGACAGGAGGAAGCTTTCTTT
J gene: TRBJ2-3; D gene: TRBD1; V gene: TRBV11-3; clone size: .; CDR3 protein: CASSSDRVTDTQYF; CDR3 DNA: TGTGCCAGCAGCTCGGACAGGGTCACAGATACGCAGTATTTT
J gene: TRBJ1-1; D gene: .; V gene: TRBV28; clone size: .; CDR3 protein: CASSFSAGAFVEAFF; CDR3 DNA: TGTGCCAGCAGTTTCTCGGCAGGGGCTTTCGTTGAAGCTTTCTTT
J gene: TRBJ1-2; D gene: TRBD1; V gene: TRBV6-6; clone size: .; CDR3 protein: CASSYDRGVGYTF; CDR3 DNA: TGTGCCAGCAGTTACGACAGGGGGGTCGGCTACACCTTC
J gene: TRBJ2-7; D gene: .; V gene: TRBV29-1; clone size: .; CDR3 protein: CSVKQQEPSYEQYF; CDR3 DNA: TGCAGCGTTAAACAACAGGAACCCTCCTACGAGCAGTACTTC
J gene: TRBJ2-5; D gene: TRBD1; V gene: TRBV19; clone size: .; CDR3 protein: CASSPGTGGSSETQYF; CDR3 DNA: TGTGCCAGTAGTCCTGGGACAGGGGGCTCCTCAGAGACCCAGTACTTC
J gene: TRBJ2-1; D gene: TRBD2; V gene: TRBV5-1; clone size: .; CDR3 protein: CASSFGPPSGNEQFF; CDR3 DNA: TGCGCCAGCAGCTTTGGGCCTCCTAGCGGCAATGAGCAGTTCTTC
J gene: TRBJ1-4; D gene: TRBD1; V gene: TRBV30; clone size: .; CDR3 protein: CAWSARDRGREKLFF; CDR3 DNA: TGTGCCTGGAGTGCGAGGGACAGGGGGCGAGAAAAACTGTTTTTT
J gene: TRBJ1-1; D gene: .; V gene: TRBV29-1; clone size: medium-sized; CDR3 protein: CSVERGGTEAFF; CDR3 DNA: TGCAGCGTTGAAAGGGGCGGCACTGAAGCTTTCTTT
J gene: TRBJ1-1; D gene: TRBD1; V gene: TRBV9; clone size: .; CDR3 protein: CASSPPGQGMNTEAFF; CDR3 DNA: TGTGCCAGCAGCCCTCCGGGACAGGGAATGAACACTGAAGCTTTCTTT
J gene: TRBJ1-2; D gene: .; V gene: TRBV5-6; clone size: .; CDR3 protein: CASSLWQGGYTF; CDR3 DNA: TGTGCCAGCAGCTTGTGGCAGGGGGGCTACACCTTC
J gene: TRBJ1-2; D gene: .; V gene: TRBV4-2; clone size: few; CDR3 protein: CASSQDGYYGYTF; CDR3 DNA: TGTGCCAGCAGCCAAGACGGTTACTATGGCTACACCTTC
J gene: TRBJ2-7; D gene: TRBD2; V gene: TRBV7-8; clone size: .; CDR3 protein: CASSPPGTNKEQYF; CDR3 DNA: TGTGCCAGCAGCCCACCCGGGACTAACAAGGAGCAGTACTTC